This TCR beta chain was documented in a study of blood T cell repertoires in COVID-19. Study summary: Samples representing acute and convalescent COVID-19 were sourced from the United States, Italy and Spain.

Here immunoSEQ multiplex PCR was the method, and the copy in TCRdb shows in-frame clones only, minus some. In the table there are roughly 110,000 clones, over 80% of which are singletons. Trimming pared 0 bases from V and 4 bases from J, leaving 7 bases between. The CDR3 runs 13 residues. Per the germline V gene, CDR1 is SGHKS and CDR2 is YYEKEE (reference sequence). V is TRBV5-5 and J is TRBJ1-2; no definite D call. Specimen: peripheral blood. The sequence was obtained from a woman in her seventies with acute or convalescent COVID-19. The CDR3 sequence is CASSLEPSYGYTF. In nucleotides, the CDR3 is TGTGCCAGCAGCTTGGAGCCTTCCTATGGCTACACCTTC.